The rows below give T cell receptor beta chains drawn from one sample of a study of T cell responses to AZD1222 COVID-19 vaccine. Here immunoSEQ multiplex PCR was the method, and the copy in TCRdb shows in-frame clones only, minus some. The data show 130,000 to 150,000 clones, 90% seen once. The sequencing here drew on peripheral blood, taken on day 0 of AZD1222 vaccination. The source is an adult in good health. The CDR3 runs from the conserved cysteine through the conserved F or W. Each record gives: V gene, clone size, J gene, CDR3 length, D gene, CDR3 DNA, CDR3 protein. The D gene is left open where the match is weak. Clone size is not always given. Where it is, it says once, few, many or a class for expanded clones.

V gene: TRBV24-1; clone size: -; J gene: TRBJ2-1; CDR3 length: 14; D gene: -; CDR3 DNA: TGTGCCACCAGTGACCCTGGAGGGGGAAATGAGCAGTTCTTC; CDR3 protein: CATSDPGGGNEQFF
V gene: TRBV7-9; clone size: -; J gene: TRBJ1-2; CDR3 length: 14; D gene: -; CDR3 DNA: TGTGCCAGCAGCTTAGTGTCAGGCCAAGGGAGCTACACCTTC; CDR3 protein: CASSLVSGQGSYTF
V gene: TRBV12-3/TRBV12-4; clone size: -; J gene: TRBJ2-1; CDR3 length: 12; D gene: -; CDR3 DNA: TGTGCCAGCAGCCTCGGTTTCGGGGAGCAGTTCTTC; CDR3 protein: CASSLGFGEQFF
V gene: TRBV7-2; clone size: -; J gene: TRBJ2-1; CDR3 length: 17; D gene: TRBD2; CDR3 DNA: TGTGCCAGCAGCATTGTCCTCGGACTAGCGGGTTACAATGAGCAGTTCTTC; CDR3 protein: CASSIVLGLAGYNEQFF
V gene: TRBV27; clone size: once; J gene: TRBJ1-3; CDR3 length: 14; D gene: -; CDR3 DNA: TGTGCCAGCGGTGACAGCGAACCTGGAAACACCATATATTTT; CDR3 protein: CASGDSEPGNTIYF
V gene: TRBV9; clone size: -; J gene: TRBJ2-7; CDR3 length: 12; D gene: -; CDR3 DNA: TGTGCCAGCAGCTTGACAGGCTACGAGCAGTACTTC; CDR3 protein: CASSLTGYEQYF
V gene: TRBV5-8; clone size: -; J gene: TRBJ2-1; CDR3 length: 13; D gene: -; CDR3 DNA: TGTGCCAGCAGCTCGACTAGTCCGAATGAGCAGTTCTTC; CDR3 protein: CASSSTSPNEQFF
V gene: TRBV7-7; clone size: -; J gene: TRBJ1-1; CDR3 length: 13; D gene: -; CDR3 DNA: TGTGCCAGCAGCCTGACAGCGAACACTGAAGCTTTCTTT; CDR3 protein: CASSLTANTEAFF
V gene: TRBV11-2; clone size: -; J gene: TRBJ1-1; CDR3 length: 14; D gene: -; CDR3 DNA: TGTGCCAGCAGCCCTGGACAGCTGACCACTGAAGCTTTCTTT; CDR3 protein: CASSPGQLTTEAFF
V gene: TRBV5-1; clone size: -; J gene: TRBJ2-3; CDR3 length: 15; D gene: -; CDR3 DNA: TGCGCCAGCAGCTTGAAGGGACCTCCCGGAGGTACGCAGTATTTT; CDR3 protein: CASSLKGPPGGTQYF
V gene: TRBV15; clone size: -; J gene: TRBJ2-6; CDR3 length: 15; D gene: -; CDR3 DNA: TGTGCCACCAGCAGAGGACAGCCCGGGGCCAACGTCCTGACTTTC; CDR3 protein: CATSRGQPGANVLTF
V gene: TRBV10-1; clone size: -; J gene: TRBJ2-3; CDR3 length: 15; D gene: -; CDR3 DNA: TGCGCCAGCAGTCCCCCTAGGGGGGGCACAGATACGCAGTATTTT; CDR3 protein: CASSPPRGGTDTQYF
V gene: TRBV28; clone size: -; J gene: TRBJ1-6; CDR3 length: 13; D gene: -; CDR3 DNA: TGTGCCAGCTCTGGTCGAAAAGGATCACCCCTCCACTTT; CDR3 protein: CASSGRKGSPLHF
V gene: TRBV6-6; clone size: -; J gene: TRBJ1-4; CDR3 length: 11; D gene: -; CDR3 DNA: TGTGCCAGCAGTTATAGGGAAAAACTGTTTTTT; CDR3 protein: CASSYREKLFF
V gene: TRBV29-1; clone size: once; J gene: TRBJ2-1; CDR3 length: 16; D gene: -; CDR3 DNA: TGCAGCGCCCCCTCAGCCCAGGGGGGCAAGGGCAATGAGCAGTTCTTC; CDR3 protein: CSAPSAQGGKGNEQFF
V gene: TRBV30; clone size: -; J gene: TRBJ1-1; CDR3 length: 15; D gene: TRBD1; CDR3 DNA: TGTGCCTGGAGTGTTCCCAGGGGGCTCAACACTGAAGCTTTCTTT; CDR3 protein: CAWSVPRGLNTEAFF
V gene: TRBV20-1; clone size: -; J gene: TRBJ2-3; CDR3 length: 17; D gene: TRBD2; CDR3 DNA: TGCAGTGCTAGTGGACTAGCGGGAGCAATGGTTACAGATACGCAGTATTTT; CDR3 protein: CSASGLAGAMVTDTQYF
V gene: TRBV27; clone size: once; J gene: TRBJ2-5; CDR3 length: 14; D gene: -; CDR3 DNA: TGTGCCAGCAGTTCACAGGGTGTTCAAGAGACCCAGTACTTC; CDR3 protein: CASSSQGVQETQYF
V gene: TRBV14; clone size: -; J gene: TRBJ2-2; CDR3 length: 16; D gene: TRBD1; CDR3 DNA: TGTGCCAGCAGCCAACTTACAGGGGGCCTGACCGGGGAGCTGTTTTTT; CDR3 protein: CASSQLTGGLTGELFF
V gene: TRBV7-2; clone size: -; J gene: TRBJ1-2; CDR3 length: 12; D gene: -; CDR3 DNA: TGTGCCAGCAGCCTCCGAGGGCCTGGCTACACCTTC; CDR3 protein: CASSLRGPGYTF
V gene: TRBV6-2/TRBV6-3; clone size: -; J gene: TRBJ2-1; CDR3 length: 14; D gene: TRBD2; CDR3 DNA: TGTGCCAGCAGTGAGGGACTAGCAGTAGGTGAGCAGTTCTTC; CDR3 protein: CASSEGLAVGEQFF
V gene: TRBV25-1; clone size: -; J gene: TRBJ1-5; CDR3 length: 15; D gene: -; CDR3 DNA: TGTGCCAGCAGCGCCTCGGGCGCGCTCAATCAGCCCCAGCATTTT; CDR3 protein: CASSASGALNQPQHF
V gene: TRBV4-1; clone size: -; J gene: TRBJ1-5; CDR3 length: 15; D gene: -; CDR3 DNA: TGCGCCAGCAGCCAAGCCGACAGGCCCAATCAGCCCCAGCATTTT; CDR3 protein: CASSQADRPNQPQHF
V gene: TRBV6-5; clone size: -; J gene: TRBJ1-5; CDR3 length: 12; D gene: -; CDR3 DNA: TGTGCCAGCACCTTTGGGGGTCAGCCCCAGCATTTT; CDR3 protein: CASTFGGQPQHF
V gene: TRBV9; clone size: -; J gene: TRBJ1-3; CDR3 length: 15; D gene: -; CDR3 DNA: TGTGCCAGCAGCCTACGGACAGATAGTGGAAACACCATATATTTT; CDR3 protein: CASSLRTDSGNTIYF
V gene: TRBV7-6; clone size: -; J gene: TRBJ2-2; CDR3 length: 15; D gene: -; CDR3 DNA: TGTGCCAGCAGCTTTATGGCGGTAAACACCGGGGAGCTGTTTTTT; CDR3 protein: CASSFMAVNTGELFF
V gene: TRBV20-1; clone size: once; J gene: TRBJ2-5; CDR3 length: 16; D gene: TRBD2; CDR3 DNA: TGCAGTGCTAGTGCCCCTAGCGGGAGGCAACAAGAGACCCAGTACTTC; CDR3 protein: CSASAPSGRQQETQYF
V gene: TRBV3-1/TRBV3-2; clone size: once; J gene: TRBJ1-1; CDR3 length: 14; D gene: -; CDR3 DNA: TGTGCCAGCAGCCAGAATGCAGGGGACACTGAAGCTTTCTTT; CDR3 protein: CASSQNAGDTEAFF
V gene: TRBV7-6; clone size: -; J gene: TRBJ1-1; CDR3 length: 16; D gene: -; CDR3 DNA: TGTGCCAGCAGCTTAGCCCTATTCTCTGCGGACACTGAAGCTTTCTTT; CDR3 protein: CASSLALFSADTEAFF
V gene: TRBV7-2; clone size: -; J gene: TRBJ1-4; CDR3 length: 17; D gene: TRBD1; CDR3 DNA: TGTGCCAGCAGCTCCTTTTTACAGGGGGCAACTAATGAAAAACTGTTTTTT; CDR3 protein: CASSSFLQGATNEKLFF
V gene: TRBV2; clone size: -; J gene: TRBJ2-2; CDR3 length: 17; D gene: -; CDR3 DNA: TGTGCCAGCGGGAGAGCCCTACCTGGAGCGAACACCGGGGAGCTGTTTTTT; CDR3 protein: CASGRALPGANTGELFF
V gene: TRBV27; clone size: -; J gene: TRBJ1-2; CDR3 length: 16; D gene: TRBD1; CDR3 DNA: TGTGCCAGCAGTCCCGAAAGGCTTCAGACAGGGCACGGCTACACCTTC; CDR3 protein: CASSPERLQTGHGYTF
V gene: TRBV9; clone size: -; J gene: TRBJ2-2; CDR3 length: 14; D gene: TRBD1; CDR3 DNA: TGTGCCAGCGCTAACAGGGGGCAAACCGGGGAGCTGTTTTTT; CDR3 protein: CASANRGQTGELFF
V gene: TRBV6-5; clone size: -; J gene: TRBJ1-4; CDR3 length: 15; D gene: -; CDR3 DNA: TGTGCCACCCGGGGCCTTTCTGGTAATAATGAAAAACTGTTTTTT; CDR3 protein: CATRGLSGNNEKLFF
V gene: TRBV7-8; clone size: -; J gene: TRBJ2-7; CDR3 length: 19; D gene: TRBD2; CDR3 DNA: TGTGCCAGCAGCTTAAATAACGCTGTTAGCGGGCTCCGAACCTACGAGCAGTACTTC; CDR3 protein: CASSLNNAVSGLRTYEQYF
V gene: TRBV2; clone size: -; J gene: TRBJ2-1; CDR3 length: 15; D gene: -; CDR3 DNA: TGTGCCAGCAGTGAGCAGGGTTGGCCTTACAATGAGCAGTTCTTC; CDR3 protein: CASSEQGWPYNEQFF
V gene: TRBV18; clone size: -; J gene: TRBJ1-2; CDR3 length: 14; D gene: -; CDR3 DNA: TGTGCCAGCTCACCGGATCCGGGTCGATATGGCTACACCTTC; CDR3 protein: CASSPDPGRYGYTF
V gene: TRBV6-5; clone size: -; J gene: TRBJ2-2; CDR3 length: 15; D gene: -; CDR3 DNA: TGTGCCAGCGCAAAGGCGGGGCTTGCCCCCGGGGAGCTGTTTTTT; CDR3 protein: CASAKAGLAPGELFF